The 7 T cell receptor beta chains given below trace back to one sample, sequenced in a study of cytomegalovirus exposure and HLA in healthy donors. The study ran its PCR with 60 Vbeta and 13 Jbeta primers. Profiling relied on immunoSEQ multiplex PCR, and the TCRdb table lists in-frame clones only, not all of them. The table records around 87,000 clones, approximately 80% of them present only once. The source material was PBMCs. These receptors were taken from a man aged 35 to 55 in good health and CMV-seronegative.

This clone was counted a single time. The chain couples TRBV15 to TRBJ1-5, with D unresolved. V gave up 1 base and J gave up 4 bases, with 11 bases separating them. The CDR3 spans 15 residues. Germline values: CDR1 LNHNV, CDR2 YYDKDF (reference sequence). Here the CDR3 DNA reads TGTGCCACCAGCAGAGTAGCGGCAGCGAATCAGCCCCAGCATTTT. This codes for CATSRVAAANQPQHF.

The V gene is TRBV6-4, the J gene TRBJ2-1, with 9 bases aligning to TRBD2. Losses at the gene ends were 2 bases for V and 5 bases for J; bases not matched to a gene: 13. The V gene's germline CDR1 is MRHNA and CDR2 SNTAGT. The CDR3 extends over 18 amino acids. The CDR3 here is CASSDGVRGGSRNNEQFF. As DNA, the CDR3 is TGTGCCAGCAGTGACGGAGTGCGGGGGGGCTCGCGAAACAATGAGCAGTTCTTC.

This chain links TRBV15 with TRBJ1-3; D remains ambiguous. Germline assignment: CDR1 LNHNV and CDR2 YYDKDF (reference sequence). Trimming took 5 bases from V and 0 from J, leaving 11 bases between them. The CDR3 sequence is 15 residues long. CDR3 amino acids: CATSPTSVSGNTIYF. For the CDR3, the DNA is TGTGCCACCAGCCCGACATCCGTCTCTGGAAACACCATATATTTT.

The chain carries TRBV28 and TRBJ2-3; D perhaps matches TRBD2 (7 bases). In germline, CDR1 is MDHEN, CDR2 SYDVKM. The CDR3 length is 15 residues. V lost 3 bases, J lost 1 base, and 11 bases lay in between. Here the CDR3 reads CASSFGGGGTDTQYF. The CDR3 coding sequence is TGTGCCAGCAGTTTTGGGGGGGGCGGCACAGATACGCAGTATTTT.

This chain's CDR3 is CASSPPPGTETYNEQFF. The CDR3 DNA reads as TGTGCCAGCAGCCCTCCACCCGGGACAGAAACTTACAATGAGCAGTTCTTC. V is TRBV5-4 and J is TRBJ2-1; 7 bases are shared with TRBD1. The CDR3 runs to 17 residues. Trimming cost V 4 bases and J 4 bases; bases outside gene matches: 14. Germline V gives CDR1 SGHNT, CDR2 YYREEE (reference sequence). The whole variable domain, filled in from reference TRBV5-4 and TRBJ2-1, reads ETGVTQSPTHLIKTRGQQVTLRCSSQSGHNTVSWYQQALGQGPQFIFQYYREEENGRGNFPPRFSGLQFPNYSSELNVNALELDDSALYLCASSPPPGTETYNEQFFGPGTRLTVL.

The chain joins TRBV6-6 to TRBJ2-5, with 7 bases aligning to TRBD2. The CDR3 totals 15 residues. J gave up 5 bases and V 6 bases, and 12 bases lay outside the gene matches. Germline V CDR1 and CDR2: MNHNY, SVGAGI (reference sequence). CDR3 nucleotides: TGTGCCAGCAGCTCCCGCGGCAGGGAGGGCGAGACCCAGTACTTC. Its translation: CASSSRGREGETQYF.

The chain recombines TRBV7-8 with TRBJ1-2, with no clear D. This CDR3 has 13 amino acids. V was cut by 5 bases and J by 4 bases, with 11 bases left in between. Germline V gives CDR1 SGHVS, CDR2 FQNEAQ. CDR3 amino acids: CASSKEVFYGYTF. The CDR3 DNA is TGTGCCAGCAGCAAGGAGGTTTTCTATGGCTACACCTTC.